This T cell receptor beta chain was found in a study of response to subunit inactivated influenza vaccine. Findings and limits, study-wide: There was a suggestion from the authors that each seasonal influenza vaccination recruits few new T cells.

CDR1 is DFQATT, CDR2 SNEGSKA, per germline (reference sequence). The CDR3 is 8 amino acids. For this clonotype: Its antigen is undetermined. A junction end diverges from the germline sequence, so it may reflect a read error.

TCRdb independently ran MiXCR on the RT-PCR reads; one entry per CDR3 protein. This sample has about 780,000 distinct CDR3 sequences, with about a fifth found just once. The sample was PBMCs from blood, taken around 5 days after vaccination. The V gene is TRBV20-1, the J gene TRBJ2-5; the D is unclear. This TCR derives from a man aged 50 to 60 who received an inactivated influenza vaccine. The CDR3 coding sequence is TGCAGTGCGCCCCGAGGAAACTTC. Translating gives CSAPRGNF.